The 13 T cell receptor beta chains in this list originate from one sample, sequenced in a study of blood T cell repertoires in COVID-19. Assay: immunoSEQ multiplex PCR; the TCRdb copy retains only in-frame clones and omits some. The sample records 300,000 to 400,000 clones, 88% being singletons. The sample comprised peripheral blood. All receptors derive from a woman aged 25 to 39 with COVID-19, enrolled during active disease.

The rearrangement uses TRBV7-2 and TRBJ1-2; D is possibly TRBD1 (6 bases). CDR3 size: 15 residues. V shed 5 bases and J shed 4 bases, with 17 bases lying between them. CDR1 and CDR2 from the germline V gene are SGHTA and FQGNSA. Here the CDR3 reads CASSPRQEYPYGYTF. Written as DNA, the CDR3 is TGTGCCAGCAGCCCTAGACAGGAGTACCCCTATGGCTACACCTTC. The full variable domain, in which reference TRBV7-2 and TRBJ1-2 provide the parts outside the CDR3, is GAGVSQSPSNKVTEKGKDVELRCDPISGHTALYWYRQSLGQGLEFLIYFQGNSAPDKSGLPSDRFSAERTGGSVSTLTIQRTQQEDSAVYLCASSPRQEYPYGYTFGSGTRLTVV.

This chain links TRBV18 with TRBJ1-1, with a weak D call TRBD1 (6 bases). The CDR3 spans 14 residues. Germline values: CDR1 KGHSH, CDR2 LQKENI. The V end lost 3 bases, the J end lost 5 bases, and 13 bases lay between the germline ends. The CDR3 bases are TGTGCCAGCTCACCGCCAGGGGCCGGGACTGAAGCTTTCTTT. Translation gives CASSPPGAGTEAFF.

The chain employs TRBV6-5 and TRBJ2-1; perhaps TRBD1 as D (6 bases). The CDR3 runs 14 residues. Germline lookup yields CDR1 MNHEY and CDR2 SVGAGI. V lost 6 bases to trimming and J lost 6 bases, with 15 bases between them. The CDR3 bases are TGTGCCAGCAGCCTCGAGGGGGTTGTCAATGAGCAGTTCTTC. Its translation is CASSLEGVVNEQFF.

The chain links TRBV9 to TRBJ2-1, with a weak D call TRBD2 (6 bases). The CDR3 consists of 18 residues. V lost 0 bases and J lost 1, with 17 bases in between. CDR1 and CDR2 from the germline V gene are SGDLS and YYNGEE. CDR3: CASSVETSGRISYNEQFF. CDR3 coding DNA: TGTGCCAGCAGCGTAGAAACCAGCGGGCGCATATCCTACAATGAGCAGTTCTTC.

The rearrangement joins TRBV2 to TRBJ1-2; 9 nucleotides line up with TRBD1. The junction had 11 bases not matched to a gene; V was cut back by 5 bases and J by 7 bases. The CDR3 has 15 amino acids. Germline lookup yields CDR1 SNHLY and CDR2 FYNNEI. The CDR3 here is CASSPPGQGTGGYTF. In DNA, the CDR3 is TGTGCCAGCAGTCCCCCGGGACAGGGAACCGGTGGCTACACCTTC.

The V and J genes are TRBV30 and TRBJ1-6; TRBD1 agrees at 8 bases. The V segment lost 3 bases and the J segment 5 bases; nucleotides outside the gene matches: 9. The germline CDR1 and CDR2 sequences are GTSNPN and SVGIG (reference sequence). The CDR3 consists of 16 residues. CDR3: CAWSEPDRVNNSPLHF. The DNA of the CDR3 is TGTGCCTGGAGCGAACCGGACAGGGTAAATAATTCACCCCTCCACTTT.

The chain couples TRBV7-2 to TRBJ2-3; D remains unclear. From germline, CDR1 is SGHTA and CDR2 FQGNSA. CDR3 length: 13 residues. Between the trimmed V and J ends, which lost 2 bases and 2 bases, there was a span of 5 bases. As DNA, the CDR3 is TGTGCCAGCAGCTTACTTTCCACAGATACGCAGTATTTT. Encoded protein: CASSLLSTDTQYF.

This clone was detected only once. The chain joins TRBV6-5 to TRBJ1-2; D is ambiguous. The ends were cut back, 2 bases at V and 2 bases at J, with 12 bases in the middle. CDR1 and CDR2 from the germline V gene are MNHEY and SVGAGI. The CDR3 length is 15 residues. The CDR3 loop reads CASSYPPGENYGYTF. CDR3 DNA sequence: TGTGCCAGCAGTTACCCCCCCGGGGAGAACTATGGCTACACCTTC.

The gene calls are TRBV13 and TRBJ1-2; D gene uncertain. V was cut by 0 bases and J by 8 bases, with 13 bases left in between. This CDR3 is 14 amino acids long. Germline CDR1 is PRHDT and CDR2 is FYEKMQ (reference sequence). CDR3 region: CASSLGPVLPGYTF. CDR3 DNA sequence: TGTGCCAGCAGCTTAGGGCCAGTCTTGCCCGGCTACACCTTC.

The V gene is TRBV4-2, the J gene TRBJ2-1, with no clear D. Germline CDR1 is LGHNA and CDR2 is YNFKEQ. This CDR3 has 15 amino acids. Trimming removed 0 bases from V and 0 bases from J, with 6 bases in between. The chain's CDR3 is CASSQDRASYNEQFF. CDR3 nucleotides: TGTGCCAGCAGCCAAGATCGAGCCTCCTACAATGAGCAGTTCTTC.

The chain combines TRBV7-6 with TRBJ2-3; D is possibly TRBD2 (6 bases). The CDR3 spans 16 residues. CDR1 is SGHVS, CDR2 FNYEAQ, per germline. Between the trimmed V and J ends, which lost 1 base and 2 bases, there was a span of 13 bases. CDR3 sequence reads: CASSLGEVGYTDTQYF. The CDR3 DNA follows: TGTGCCAGCAGCTTAGGGGAGGTGGGTTACACAGATACGCAGTATTTT.

This chain uses TRBV19 with TRBJ2-5; the D gene is possibly TRBD2 (6 bases). Germline V gene data show CDR1 as LNHDA and CDR2 as SQIVND (reference sequence). This CDR3 is built from 17 residues. V was cut by 5 bases and J by 0 bases, with 19 bases left in between. CDR3 residues: CASSATTPLANQETQYF. The CDR3 nucleotides are TGTGCCAGTAGTGCGACAACGCCCCTAGCGAACCAAGAGACCCAGTACTTC.

J is TRBJ2-6 and V is TRBV15, with TRBD1 matching over 11 bases. Trimming cost V 0 bases and J 4 bases; bases outside gene matches: 2. Germline V gene sequence: CDR1 LNHNV, CDR2 YYDKDF (reference sequence). The CDR3 loop spans 17 amino acids. CDR3 nucleotides: TGTGCCACCAGCAGAGAGGACAGGGGGCTCGGGGCCAACGTCCTGACTTTC. Its protein is CATSREDRGLGANVLTF.